This T cell receptor beta chain was observed in a study of T-cell reconstitution after alpha-beta-depleted transplantation in children. Trimming removed 6 bases from V and 5 bases from J; junction bases left unmatched: 5. This CDR3 region has 15 residues. Molecular barcoding with unique molecular identifiers was used for the TCRbeta library. TCRdb redid the calling of the PCR reads with MiXCR, one entry per CDR3 protein. This table has over 100,000 distinct CDR3 sequences, 10% appearing once. There are a few counts of this clonotype. The antigen is unknown. Study-wide results and caveats: Roughly two months post-transplant, alpha-beta T cells reportedly originated from several hundred graft clones that had expanded. T-cell counts and diversity were attributed mostly to newly produced T cells one year after transplant. Elevated TCRbeta diversity at day 60 was traced, in some patients, to surviving recipient T cells and thymic progenitors.

The material sequenced was PBMCs, taken before TCRalphabeta/CD19-depleted stem cell transplant. The origin of this receptor is a boy aged 2-9 years with acute lymphoblastic leukemia, due to receive a stem cell transplant. The chain employs TRBV12-3 or TRBV12-4 and TRBJ2-1, with TRBD2 matching over 12 bases. Written as DNA, the CDR3 is TGTGCCAGCAGGGGACTAGCGGGCGACAACAATGAGCAGTTCTTC. Amino acid sequence: CASRGLAGDNNEQFF.